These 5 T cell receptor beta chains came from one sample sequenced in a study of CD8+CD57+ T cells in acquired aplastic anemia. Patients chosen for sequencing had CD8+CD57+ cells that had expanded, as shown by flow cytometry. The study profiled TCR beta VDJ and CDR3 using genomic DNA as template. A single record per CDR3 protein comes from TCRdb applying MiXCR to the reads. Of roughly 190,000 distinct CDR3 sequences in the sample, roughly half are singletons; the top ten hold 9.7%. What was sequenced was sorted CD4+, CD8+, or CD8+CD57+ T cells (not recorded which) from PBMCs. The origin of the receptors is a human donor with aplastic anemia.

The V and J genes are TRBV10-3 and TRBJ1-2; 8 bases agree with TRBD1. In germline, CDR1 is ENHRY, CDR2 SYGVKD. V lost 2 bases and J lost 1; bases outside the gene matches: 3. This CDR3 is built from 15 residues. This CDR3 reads CAISEGTGGNYGYTF. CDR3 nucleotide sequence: TGTGCCATCAGTGAGGGGACAGGTGGTAACTATGGCTACACCTTC.

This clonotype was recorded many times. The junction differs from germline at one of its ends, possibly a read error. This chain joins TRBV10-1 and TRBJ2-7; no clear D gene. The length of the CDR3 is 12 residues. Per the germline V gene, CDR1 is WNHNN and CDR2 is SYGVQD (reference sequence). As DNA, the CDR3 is TGCGCCAGCAGTGAGGGTCTGGGTAGCCTAAACTTC. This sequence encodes CASSEGLGSLNF.

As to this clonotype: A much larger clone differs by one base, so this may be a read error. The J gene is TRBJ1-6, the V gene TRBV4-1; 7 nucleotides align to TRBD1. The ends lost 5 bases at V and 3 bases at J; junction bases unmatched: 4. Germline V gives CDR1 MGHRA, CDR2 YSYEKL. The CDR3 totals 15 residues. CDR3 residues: CASSSTGDYNSPLHF. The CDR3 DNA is TGCGCCAGCAGCTCAACAGGGGACTATAATTCACCCCTCCACTTT.

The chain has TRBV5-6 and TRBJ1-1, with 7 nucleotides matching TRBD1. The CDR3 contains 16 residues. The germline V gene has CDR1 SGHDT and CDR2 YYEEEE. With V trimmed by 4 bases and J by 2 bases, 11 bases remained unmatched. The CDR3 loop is CASSPDLDRPNTEAFF. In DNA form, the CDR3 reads TGTGCCAGCAGCCCCGACCTGGACAGGCCAAACACTGAAGCTTTCTTT.

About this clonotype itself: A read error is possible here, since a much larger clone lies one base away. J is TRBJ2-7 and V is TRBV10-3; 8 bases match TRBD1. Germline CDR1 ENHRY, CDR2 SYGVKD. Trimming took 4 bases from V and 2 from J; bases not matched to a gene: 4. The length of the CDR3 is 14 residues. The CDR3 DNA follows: TGTGCCATCAGTGCGACAGGGGCCCCCTACGAGCAGTACTTC. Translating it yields CAISATGAPYEQYF.